Below are 14 T cell receptor beta chains sequenced from a single sample in a study of Graves' ophthalmopathy and Graves' hyperthyroidism. Amplified material comprised TCR beta CDR3 regions derived from RNA transcripts. Second-round multiplex PCR came after a first-round RT-PCR that employed HTBI primers. TCRdb recomputed calls from the multiplex PCR reads with MiXCR, one row per CDR3 protein. The sample contains some 250,000 distinct CDR3 sequences, 45% to 55% of which appear only once. Sample: peripheral blood. These receptors were obtained from an adult man with Graves' ophthalmopathy.

V is TRBV2 and J is TRBJ1-1, with unresolved D. Germline V CDR1 and CDR2: SNHLY, FYNNEI. This CDR3 has 15 amino acids. The V gene lost 5 bases and the J gene lost 0 bases, with 13 bases spanning the gap. This CDR3 is CASSYSGNLNTEAFF. The CDR3, as DNA: TGTGCCAGCAGTTACTCGGGCAACCTGAACACTGAAGCTTTCTTT.

This clonotype has a single count. CDR3 loop: CASTEGPTGELFF. The CDR3 DNA sequence: TGTGCCAGTACGGAGGGCCCCACCGGGGAGCTGTTTTTT. The rearrangement uses TRBV19 and TRBJ2-2; possible D gene TRBD2, 6 bases. In germline, CDR1 is LNHDA, CDR2 SQIVND (reference sequence). Trimming took off 7 bases at V and 4 bases at J, with 10 bases between the two ends. The CDR3 extends over 13 amino acids.

This clonotype was recorded many times. The CDR3 DNA reads as TGCAGTGCTAGCCCCGACAGACGGTACCCTCGGTATGGCTACACCTTC. It is translated as CSASPDRRYPRYGYTF. V usage is TRBV20-1 and J usage is TRBJ1-2; D is possibly TRBD1 (5 bases). CDR1 is DFQATT and CDR2 is SNEGSKA in the germline V gene (reference sequence). V was shortened by 3 bases and J by 5 bases, with 22 bases between the two germline ends. The CDR3 contains 16 residues.

The sample holds a few counts of this clonotype. V and J are TRBV24-1 and TRBJ1-1; no firm D call. Per the germline V gene, CDR1 is KGHDR and CDR2 is SFDVKD. The CDR3 sequence is 13 residues long. V gave up 0 bases and J gave up 0 bases, with 1 base separating them. This chain's CDR3 is CATSDLLNTEAFF. The CDR3 region has the DNA TGTGCCACCAGTGATTTGTTGAACACTGAAGCTTTCTTT.

This rearrangement joins TRBV6-5 to TRBJ2-7, with a possible D match to TRBD2 (7 bases). V was pared by 2 bases and J by 7 bases, with 15 bases between. The germline V gene has CDR1 MNHEY and CDR2 SVGAGI. There are 14 residues in the CDR3. The CDR3 sequence: CASSYRGGSGEQYF. Written as DNA, the CDR3 is TGTGCCAGCAGTTACAGGGGGGGCTCGGGGGAGCAGTACTTC.

V and J are TRBV20-1 and TRBJ2-7, with 10 bases identical to TRBD2. Germline CDR1 reads DFQATT; CDR2 reads SNEGSKA (reference sequence). The CDR3 runs 14 residues. J was trimmed by 5 bases and V by 0 bases; bases with no gene match: 4. The DNA of the CDR3 is TGCAGTGCTAGAGATGGACTAGCGGCGGACGAGCAGTACTTC. Its protein product is CSARDGLAADEQYF.

This sequence joins TRBV9 and TRBJ1-1, with a tentative D call TRBD1 (6 bases). Germline V gives CDR1 SGDLS, CDR2 YYNGEE. The CDR3 is made up of 15 amino acids. Between the trimmed V and J ends, which lost 3 bases and 1 base, there was a span of 13 bases. CDR3 region: CASSGGGQTNTEAFF. The CDR3 nucleotides read TGTGCCAGCAGCGGGGGAGGACAGACGAACACTGAAGCTTTCTTT.

The rearrangement links TRBV7-2 to TRBJ2-7; 7 bases are shared with TRBD1. J lost 8 bases, V lost 5 bases, and 6 bases had no gene match. Germline loops: CDR1 SGHTA, CDR2 FQGNSA. The CDR3 length is 12 residues. As DNA, the CDR3 is TGTGCCAGCAGCCGACAGGGCCTACAGCAGTACTTC. Its translation is CASSRQGLQQYF.

Many counts were recorded for this clonotype. The rearrangement links TRBV20-1 to TRBJ1-1; D gene uncertain. V was trimmed by 6 bases and J by 1 base, leaving 9 bases between them. There are 12 residues in the CDR3. Germline values: CDR1 DFQATT, CDR2 SNEGSKA (reference sequence). This CDR3 reads CSATAGNTEAFF. The CDR3 DNA sequence: TGCAGTGCGACCGCGGGGAACACTGAAGCTTTCTTT.

This clonotype was recorded a few times. V is TRBV10-2 and J is TRBJ1-1; D uncertain. CDR3 length: 14 residues. Trimming took off 0 bases at V and 11 bases at J, with 16 bases between the two ends. Germline V lookup: CDR1 WSHSY, CDR2 SAAADI. CDR3 region: CASSESELSPRAFF. For the CDR3, the DNA is TGCGCCAGCAGTGAGTCTGAATTGAGTCCCCGTGCTTTCTTT.

This clonotype was detected only a few times. J is TRBJ1-5 and V is TRBV7-8; 8 bases fit TRBD1. CDR3 length: 13 residues. Germline assignment: CDR1 SGHVS and CDR2 FQNEAQ. V lost 6 bases and J lost 2; bases outside the gene matches: 0. CDR3 nucleotide sequence: TGTGCCAGCAGACAGGGGGGCAATCAGCCCCAGCATTTT. It codes for CASRQGGNQPQHF. The whole variable domain, remainder taken from reference TRBV7-8 and TRBJ1-5, is GAGVSQSPRYKVAKRGQDVALRCDPISGHVSLFWYQQALGQGPEFLTYFQNEAQLDKSGLPSDRFFAERPEGSVSTLKIQRTQQEDSAVYLCASRQGGNQPQHFGDGTRLSIL.

V and J are TRBV7-2 and TRBJ2-5; 10 bases map to TRBD2. This CDR3 spans 16 amino acids. V was pared by 5 bases and J by 7 bases, with 13 bases of the junction left unmatched. The V gene's germline CDR1 is SGHTA and CDR2 FQGNSA. CDR3 protein: CASSLSGGSRDMTQYF. CDR3 nucleotide sequence: TGTGCCAGCAGCCTTAGCGGGGGGTCCCGGGACATGACCCAGTACTTC.

The V gene is TRBV5-1, the J gene TRBJ2-5; no reliable D call. The V gene lost 0 bases and the J gene lost 2 bases, with 11 bases spanning the gap. CDR3 length: 15 amino acids. The germline CDR1 and CDR2 sequences are SGHRS and YFSETQ. The CDR3 DNA sequence: TGCGCCAGCAGCTTGGCGGGCCTTTCTCAAGAGACCCAGTACTTC. Residues: CASSLAGLSQETQYF. The full variable domain, with the rest looked up from reference TRBV5-1 and TRBJ2-5, is KAGVTQTPRYLIKTRGQQVTLSCSPISGHRSVSWYQQTPGQGLQFLFEYFSETQRNKGNFPGRFSGRQFSNSRSEMNVSTLELGDSALYLCASSLAGLSQETQYFGPGTRLLVL.

The chain couples TRBV4-1 to TRBJ2-5; 8 bases align to TRBD2. The CDR3 consists of 15 residues. With V trimmed by 2 bases and J by 5 bases, 7 bases remained unmatched. Per germline, CDR1 MGHRA and CDR2 YSYEKL. The CDR3 DNA follows: TGCGCCAGCAGCCAATCCCCTAGCGGGTGGGAGACCCAGTACTTC. Its protein product is CASSQSPSGWETQYF.